This T cell receptor beta chain was captured by sequencing in a study of blood T cell repertoires in COVID-19. Study-level background: Nucleic acid was either cDNA or gDNA, and it came from T cells, B-cell-depleted T cells, or PBMCs.

Per the authors' pipeline: How many nucleated cells were present was estimated from reference gene primer amplification. Measured with immunoSEQ multiplex PCR; TCRdb has only the in-frame clones, and not every one. V and J calls and clone size are given by that table; D and trimming were obtained from the DNA. The repertoire holds around 250,000 clones, roughly four fifths seen once, with 1.9% in the top ten. The CDR3 loop spans 14 amino acids. Trimming left V 6 bases short and J 2 bases short, with 11 bases between. Germline CDR1 is SNHLY and CDR2 is FYNNEI. The chain employs TRBV2 and TRBJ1-5; TRBD1 is a possible D gene (5 bases). This clonotype originated in a man under 40 who had recovered from COVID-19. The sequencing input was peripheral blood. CDR3 in DNA: TGTGCCAGCAGCCGTACGGGGGGCAATCAGCCCCAGCATTTT. Translating it yields CASSRTGGNQPQHF.